This T cell receptor (beta chain) came from a study of blood T cell repertoires in COVID-19. Overall study context: The United States, Italy and Spain provided the acute and convalescent COVID-19 samples. PBMCs, B-cell-depleted T cells, or T cells provided the cDNA or gDNA that made up the material.

Assay used: immunoSEQ multiplex PCR; TCRdb lists only in-frame clones, some missing. This repertoire shows a few hundred thousand clones, approximately 85% found once; its top ten account for 2.2%. The CDR3 has 15 amino acids. Germline trimming cut 5 bases from V and 3 bases from J; bases unmatched to any gene: 8. Looked up from germline, CDR1 is SGHRS and CDR2 is YFSETQ. Which cohort a participant joined came from the clinical history participants gave. The origin of this receptor is a man aged 30 to 39 who had recovered from COVID-19. The source material was PBMCs or T cells enriched from blood (not recorded which). The chain combines TRBV5-1 with TRBJ1-1; 9 bases fit TRBD1. Here the CDR3 reads CASRKQGARDTEAFF. The CDR3 bases are TGCGCCAGCAGAAAACAGGGGGCTCGGGACACTGAAGCTTTCTTT.